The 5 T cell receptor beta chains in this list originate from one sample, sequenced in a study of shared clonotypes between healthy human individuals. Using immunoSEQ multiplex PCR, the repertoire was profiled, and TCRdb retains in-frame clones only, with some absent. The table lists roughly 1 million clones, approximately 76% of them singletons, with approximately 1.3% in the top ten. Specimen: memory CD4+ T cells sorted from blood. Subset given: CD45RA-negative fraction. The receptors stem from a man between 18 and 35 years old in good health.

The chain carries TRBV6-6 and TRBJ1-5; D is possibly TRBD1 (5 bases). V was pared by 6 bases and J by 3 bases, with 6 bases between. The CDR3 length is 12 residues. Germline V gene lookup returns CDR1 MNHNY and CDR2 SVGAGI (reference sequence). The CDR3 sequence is CASRGPNQPQHF. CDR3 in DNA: TGTGCCAGCAGGGGGCCCAATCAGCCCCAGCATTTT.

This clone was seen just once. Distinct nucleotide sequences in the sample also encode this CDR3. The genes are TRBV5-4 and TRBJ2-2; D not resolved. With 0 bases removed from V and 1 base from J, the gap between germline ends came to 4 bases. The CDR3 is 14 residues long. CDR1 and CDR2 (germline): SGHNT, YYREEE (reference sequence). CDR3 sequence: CASSLDGNTGELFF. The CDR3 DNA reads TGTGCCAGCAGCTTGGATGGGAACACCGGGGAGCTGTTTTTT.

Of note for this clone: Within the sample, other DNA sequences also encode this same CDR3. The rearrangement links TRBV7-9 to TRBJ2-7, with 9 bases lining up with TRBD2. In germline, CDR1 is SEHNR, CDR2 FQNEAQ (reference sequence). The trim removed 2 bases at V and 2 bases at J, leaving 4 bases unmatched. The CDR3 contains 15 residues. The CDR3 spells CASSLLAGEPYEQYF. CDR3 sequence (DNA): TGTGCCAGCAGCTTATTAGCGGGAGAACCCTACGAGCAGTACTTC.

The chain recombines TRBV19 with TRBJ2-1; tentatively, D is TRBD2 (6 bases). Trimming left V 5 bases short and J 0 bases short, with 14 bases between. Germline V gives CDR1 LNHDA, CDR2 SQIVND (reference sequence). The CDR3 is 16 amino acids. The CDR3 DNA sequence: TGTGCCAGTAGTTCCAGGACTACAAGCTCCTACAATGAGCAGTTCTTC. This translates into CASSSRTTSSYNEQFF.

The DNA for the CDR3 is TGTGCCAGTAGTATAGACAGCTACGCTAACTATGGCTACACCTTC. This gives the protein CASSIDSYANYGYTF. The rearrangement uses TRBV19 and TRBJ1-2; D gene unclear. Germline CDR1 LNHDA, CDR2 SQIVND (reference sequence). The CDR3 is 15 amino acids. Trimming cost V 0 bases and J 0 bases, with 8 bases left between them.